This entry lists 11 T cell receptor beta chains sequenced from one sample in a study of blood T cell repertoires in COVID-19. The data were produced by immunoSEQ multiplex PCR, yet TCRdb's version contains in-frame clones alone and is incomplete. The profile shows about 240,000 clones, about four fifths of them singletons. What was sequenced was peripheral blood. The receptors were gathered from a man under 40 who had recovered from COVID-19.

The V gene is TRBV2, the J gene TRBJ2-3; D may be TRBD1 (5 bases). CDR3 length: 12 residues. Germline V CDR1 and CDR2: SNHLY, FYNNEI. Trimming left V 3 bases short and J 6 bases short, with 7 bases between. CDR3: CASSDGHDTQYF. CDR3 bases: TGTGCCAGCAGTGACGGACACGATACGCAGTATTTT.

V is TRBV12-3 or TRBV12-4 and J is TRBJ1-5, with D hard to call. V gave up 9 bases and J gave up 6 bases, with 15 bases separating them. This CDR3 is built from 13 residues. The CDR3 nucleotides are TGTGCCAGTAATACCCGGGGATCTCAGCCCCAGCATTTT. It encodes CASNTRGSQPQHF.

The chain has TRBV3-1 (or the pseudogene TRBV3-2) and TRBJ2-6; D is possibly TRBD2 (7 bases). Germline V gene lookup returns CDR1 LGHDT and CDR2 YNNKEL (reference sequence). V lost 0 bases and J 0 bases, leaving 9 bases between the germline ends. CDR3 size: 17 residues. In DNA form, the CDR3 reads TGTGCCAGCAGCCAAGAGGCGGGGGCCTCTGGGGCCAACGTCCTGACTTTC. Its translation: CASSQEAGASGANVLTF.

This clone was counted only a few times. This sequence joins TRBV2 and TRBJ1-2; possible D gene TRBD1, 5 bases. In germline, CDR1 is SNHLY, CDR2 FYNNEI. This CDR3 spans 14 amino acids. V was trimmed by 3 bases and J by 7 bases, leaving 15 bases between them. For the CDR3, the DNA is TGTGCCAGCAGTGACAACAGGCCAATGGCTGGCTACACCTTC. This sequence encodes CASSDNRPMAGYTF.

This clone was observed once. V and J are TRBV19 and TRBJ1-1; D not certain. The CDR3 extends over 13 amino acids. The V gene's germline CDR1 is LNHDA and CDR2 SQIVND (reference sequence). Trimming took 6 bases from V and 4 from J, leaving 12 bases between them. CDR3 sequence: CASRDRSVTEAFF. As DNA, the CDR3 is TGTGCCAGTAGGGATCGGAGTGTCACTGAAGCTTTCTTT.

This clone appeared a few times. J is TRBJ2-7 and V is TRBV10-3, with D hard to call. The CDR3 extends over 13 amino acids. Between the trimmed V and J ends, which lost 3 bases and 0 bases, there was a span of 6 bases. Germline CDR1 is ENHRY and CDR2 is SYGVKD. CDR3 in amino acids: CAISEGASYEQYF. CDR3 bases: TGTGCCATCAGTGAAGGAGCCTCCTACGAGCAGTACTTC.

The rearrangement joins TRBV10-3 to TRBJ2-5, with 8 positions matching TRBD1. Germline CDR1 is ENHRY and CDR2 is SYGVKD. This CDR3 is 14 amino acids long. J was trimmed by 4 bases and V by 10 bases; bases with no gene match: 11. CDR3 loop: CATTGDRGGETQYF. DNA of the CDR3: TGTGCCACCACGGGAGACAGGGGCGGAGAGACCCAGTACTTC.

The chain joins TRBV28 to TRBJ1-5, with D uncertain. The germline CDR1 and CDR2 sequences are MDHEN and SYDVKM. The germline V and J ends were trimmed by 2 bases and 3 bases, with 5 bases remaining between them. The CDR3 contains 13 residues. The CDR3 nucleotides read TGTGCCAGCAGTTTAGTAGTCAATCAGCCCCAGCATTTT. This sequence encodes CASSLVVNQPQHF.

The chain uses TRBV5-1 and TRBJ2-7; TRBD2 agrees at 8 bases. V dropped 7 bases and J dropped 0; count of bases not matched to a gene: 12. The V gene's germline CDR1 is SGHRS and CDR2 YFSETQ. The CDR3 length is 16 residues. The CDR3 protein is CASSSGGGSDSYEQYF. CDR3 nucleotides: TGCGCCAGCTCCTCTGGCGGGGGGTCCGACTCCTACGAGCAGTACTTC.

This clone was observed a few times. The chain uses TRBV4-1 and TRBJ1-2; a possible D gene is TRBD1 (6 bases). V lost 0 bases to trimming and J lost 4 bases, with 12 bases between them. There are 15 residues in the CDR3. Germline lookup yields CDR1 MGHRA and CDR2 YSYEKL. CDR3 sequence (DNA): TGCGCCAGCAGCCAAGATCGGGACATTCTCTATGGCTACACCTTC. Translation gives CASSQDRDILYGYTF.

For the CDR3, the DNA is TGTGCCAGCTCACCATCCCGAGGTGGCGGGGAAAAACTGTTTTTT. Translation gives CASSPSRGGGEKLFF. V and J are TRBV18 and TRBJ1-4; no definite D call. Trimming took off 2 bases at V and 8 bases at J, with 15 bases between the two ends. This CDR3 spans 15 amino acids. Germline values: CDR1 KGHSH, CDR2 LQKENI.